This T cell receptor (beta chain) was identified in a study of blood T cell repertoires in COVID-19. The overall study: Donors in the United States, Italy and Spain gave samples during acute or convalescent COVID-19. From T cells, B-cell-depleted T cells, or PBMCs came the material, which was cDNA or gDNA.

This clone was seen a single time. Original analysis: Amplifying reference gene primers gave estimates of nucleated cell counts. Sequencing used immunoSEQ multiplex PCR; TCRdb keeps in-frame clones, though not all of them. That table furnishes V, J and clone size, whereas the DNA furnished D and trimming. The repertoire has tens of thousands of clones, about 82% of them found once; the top ten carry 8%. The specimen was peripheral blood. The origin of this receptor is a man aged 45-60 years with active COVID-19.

CDR3 nucleotide sequence: TGTGCCAGCAGCGGGGGACAGGCAAGGGCGTACGAGCAGTACTTC. Protein sequence: CASSGGQARAYEQYF. This chain connects TRBV2 to TRBJ2-7; 8 positions match TRBD1. CDR1 and CDR2 (germline): SNHLY, FYNNEI. The CDR3 runs 15 residues. V was pared by 6 bases and J by 4 bases, with 11 bases of the junction left unmatched.